The rows below give T cell receptor beta chains drawn from one sample of a study of T cells after yellow fever vaccination. TCRdb called the 5' RACE reads again in MiXCR, with one record for every CDR3 protein. Among 150,000 to 200,000 distinct CDR3 sequences listed, around 9.7% were seen once. The source was CD8+ T cells sorted from PBMCs, collected 45 days after the yellow fever booster vaccination. The receptors were sampled from a man aged 18 to 30 who received the YFV17D yellow fever vaccine. Both conserved end residues are part of each CDR3. The D gene is left open where the match is weak. Clone size is shown for a subset of rows, as once, few, many or a class of expanded clone.

CDR3aa	CDR3nt	v_gene	j_gene	d_gene	abundance
CASRAPGANSPLHF	TGTGCCAGCAGGGCCCCAGGGGCAAATTCACCCCTCCACTTT	TRBV9	TRBJ1-6	.	.
CASSSVTRASTDTQYF	TGTGCCAGCAGCTCAGTCACTAGGGCGAGCACAGATACGCAGTATTTT	TRBV7-6	TRBJ2-3	.	few
CASSVPGGDTGELFF	TGTGCCAGCAGCGTGCCGGGGGGGGACACCGGGGAGCTGTTTTTT	TRBV5-6	TRBJ2-2	TRBD2	.
CASSLVLRGGSYNEQFF	TGTGCCAGCAGTCTCGTCCTTCGCGGGGGGTCCTACAATGAGCAGTTCTTC	TRBV6-5	TRBJ2-1	TRBD2	few
CASSPRVGQGEVYSNQPQHF	TGTGCCAGCAGCCCAAGAGTTGGACAGGGTGAGGTTTATAGCAATCAGCCCCAGCATTTT	TRBV27	TRBJ1-5	TRBD1	few
CASRSYSHQPQHF	TGTGCCAGTAGATCATATAGTCATCAGCCCCAGCATTTT	TRBV19	TRBJ1-5	.	many
CASGATEGWNTGELFF	TGTGCCAGCGGGGCTACAGAGGGGTGGAACACCGGGGAGCTGTTTTTT	TRBV7-6	TRBJ2-2	.	few
CASSQDLRPGGPDNEQFF	TGCGCCAGCAGCCAAGACCTTCGGCCGGGGGGGCCCGATAATGAGCAGTTCTTC	TRBV4-3	TRBJ2-1	TRBD2	many
CASRDGQGFQETQYF	TGCGCCAGCAGAGATGGACAGGGCTTCCAAGAGACCCAGTACTTC	TRBV5-1	TRBJ2-5	TRBD1	.
CASSDSGGGGDTQYF	TGTGCCAGCAGTGACTCGGGGGGGGGCGGAGATACGCAGTATTTT	TRBV6-4	TRBJ2-3	.	few
CASSYGPVLVDTEAFF	TGTGCCAGCAGCTACGGCCCCGTTCTGGTGGACACTGAAGCTTTCTTT	TRBV11-2	TRBJ1-1	.	.
CASSYSGGGPYEQYF	TGTGCCAGCAGTTACTCGGGGGGGGGCCCCTACGAGCAGTACTTC	TRBV6-5	TRBJ2-7	.	.
CASSTLGPQRIDTQYF	TGTGCCAGCAGCACCCTCGGCCCCCAGCGAATCGATACGCAGTATTTT	TRBV5-6	TRBJ2-3	.	.
CASSEGPKPYNLFF	TGTGCCAGCAGCGAAGGACCAAAACCTTACAACCTGTTTTTT	TRBV5-4	TRBJ1-4	.	.
CASLGGRGNQPQHF	TGTGCCAGTCTAGGGGGCAGGGGCAATCAGCCCCAGCATTTT	TRBV12-3/TRBV12-4	TRBJ1-5	TRBD1	many
CASSHPTGDDGETQYF	TGCGCCAGCAGTCACCCCACAGGGGACGACGGAGAGACCCAGTACTTC	TRBV23-1	TRBJ2-5	TRBD1	few
CASSPAGGFEQFF	TGCGCCAGCAGCCCGGCAGGGGGCTTTGAGCAGTTCTTC	TRBV4-3	TRBJ2-1	TRBD1	few
CASSVIASGATGELFF	TGTGCCAGCAGCGTAATCGCCTCAGGGGCCACCGGGGAGCTGTTTTTT	TRBV7-6	TRBJ2-2	.	.
CASSATGDTGELFF	TGTGCCAGCAGCGCAACAGGGGACACCGGGGAGCTGTTTTTT	TRBV14	TRBJ2-2	TRBD1	.
CASRTGNGYTF	TGCGCCAGCAGGACAGGGAATGGCTACACCTTC	TRBV4-1	TRBJ1-2	TRBD1	few
CASSRGQGNTEAFF	TGCGCCAGCAGCCGGGGACAGGGGAACACTGAAGCTTTCTTT	TRBV4-1	TRBJ1-1	TRBD1	few
CATSSPLAGETYEQYF	TGTGCCACCAGCTCGCCCCTAGCGGGGGAAACCTACGAGCAGTACTTC	TRBV15	TRBJ2-7	TRBD2	.
CASRSSEETQYF	TGTGCCAGCAGGAGCTCCGAAGAGACCCAGTACTTC	TRBV6-2/TRBV6-3	TRBJ2-5	.	many
CASSLGGTLYGYTF	TGTGCCAGCAGCTTAGGGGGGACCTTATATGGCTACACCTTC	TRBV11-2	TRBJ1-2	.	many
CASSGGSTDTQYF	TGTGCCAGCTCTGGGGGGAGCACAGATACGCAGTATTTT	TRBV7-9	TRBJ2-3	.	many
CASNLGPNYGYTF	TGTGCCAGCAATTTGGGGCCTAACTATGGCTACACCTTC	TRBV19	TRBJ1-2	.	.
CASSLVHRAVGTEAFF	TGTGCCAGCAGCCTAGTACACAGGGCCGTCGGCACTGAAGCTTTCTTT	TRBV7-2	TRBJ1-1	.	many
CASTLGRETQYF	TGTGCCAGCACTTTAGGGCGAGAGACCCAGTACTTC	TRBV12-3/TRBV12-4	TRBJ2-5	.	many
CASRGQGGGELFF	TGTGCCAGCAGGGGACAGGGAGGCGGGGAGCTGTTTTTT	TRBV2	TRBJ2-2	TRBD1	.
CASSAWAIAEAFF	TGTGCCAGCAGTGCCTGGGCTATTGCTGAAGCTTTCTTT	TRBV25-1	TRBJ1-1	.	few
CASSLDQGPHVLREQYF	TGTGCCAGCAGCTTAGACCAGGGGCCCCACGTCCTACGCGAGCAGTACTTC	TRBV7-2	TRBJ2-7	.	few
CASSLGEATNEKLFF	TGTGCCAGCAGTTTAGGAGAAGCAACTAATGAAAAACTGTTTTTT	TRBV27	TRBJ1-4	.	many
CASSYPPGELFF	TGTGCCAGCAGCTACCCCCCCGGGGAGCTGTTTTTT	TRBV7-2	TRBJ2-2	.	few
CASSQEVGQGQAKNIQYF	TGTGCCAGCAGCCAAGAGGTGGGGCAGGGACAAGCCAAAAACATTCAGTACTTC	TRBV4-2	TRBJ2-4	.	few
CASSYRVWELFF	TGTGCCAGCAGCTACAGGGTTTGGGAGCTGTTTTTT	TRBV7-9	TRBJ2-2	.	many
CASGGSGGADTQYF	TGTGCCAGCGGAGGGAGCGGGGGGGCAGATACGCAGTATTTT	TRBV7-3	TRBJ2-3	TRBD2	.
CASSYRNLVTEAFF	TGTGCCAGCAGTTACCGGAACCTTGTCACTGAAGCTTTCTTT	TRBV6-5	TRBJ1-1	.	.
CASSDEGGYEQYF	TGCGCCAGCAGTGACGAGGGGGGCTACGAGCAGTACTTC	TRBV10-2	TRBJ2-7	.	.
CASRSNPGQISGANVLTF	TGTGCCAGCAGATCGAATCCGGGACAAATCTCTGGGGCCAACGTCCTGACTTTC	TRBV7-9	TRBJ2-6	.	.
CASSQDRSGGDEKLFF	TGCGCCAGCAGCCAAGATCGGTCAGGGGGGGATGAAAAACTGTTTTTT	TRBV4-1	TRBJ1-4	TRBD1	.
CASSVQGRSNYGYTF	TGTGCCAGCAGCGTACAGGGTCGGTCTAACTATGGCTACACCTTC	TRBV7-9	TRBJ1-2	.	.
CASTWTSGYNEQFF	TGCGCCAGCACCTGGACTAGCGGATACAATGAGCAGTTCTTC	TRBV5-1	TRBJ2-1	TRBD2	few
CASSQDHGTGYGYTF	TGCGCCAGCAGCCAAGATCACGGGACGGGCTATGGCTACACCTTC	TRBV4-1	TRBJ1-2	.	few
CASSEASGSYTDTQYF	TGTGCCAGCAGCGAGGCTAGCGGGAGTTACACAGATACGCAGTATTTT	TRBV9	TRBJ2-3	TRBD2	.
CASGSGGGYTF	TGTGCCAGTGGATCGGGAGGTGGCTACACCTTC	TRBV19	TRBJ1-2	.	few
CASSQDWYRGNTGNTIYF	TGCGCCAGCAGCCAAGATTGGTATCGGGGGAATACTGGAAACACCATATATTTT	TRBV4-1	TRBJ1-3	.	.
CASSQSPGQDTDTQYF	TGCGCCAGCAGCCAATCGCCGGGACAAGACACAGATACGCAGTATTTT	TRBV4-1	TRBJ2-3	.	.
CASSFRAGTEAFF	TGTGCCAGCAGCTTTAGGGCGGGTACTGAAGCTTTCTTT	TRBV7-8	TRBJ1-1	.	many
CASSLSGKYYEQYF	TGTGCCAGCAGCCTAAGTGGAAAATACTACGAGCAGTACTTC	TRBV7-6	TRBJ2-7	.	few
CSVEDPGISRSGANVLTF	TGCAGCGTTGAAGATCCGGGGATAAGTAGATCTGGGGCCAACGTCCTGACTTTC	TRBV29-1	TRBJ2-6	.	.
CASSPAGRGRQTQYF	TGTGCCAGCAGTCCCGCAGGCAGGGGGAGGCAGACCCAGTACTTC	TRBV5-6	TRBJ2-5	.	.
CASSLYGPGPDTQYF	TGTGCCAGCAGCCTCTACGGACCAGGGCCAGATACGCAGTATTTT	TRBV3-1	TRBJ2-3	.	.
CASSPESETQYF	TGTGCCAGCAGCCCCGAGTCCGAGACCCAGTACTTC	TRBV7-2	TRBJ2-5	.	many
CASSLQSWGQVNSPLHF	TGCGCCAGCAGCCTTCAAAGTTGGGGACAGGTTAATTCACCCCTCCACTTT	TRBV4-1	TRBJ1-6	TRBD1	many
CASSSGPAPTDTQYF	TGCGCCAGCAGCTCAGGACCGGCGCCGACAGATACGCAGTATTTT	TRBV5-1	TRBJ2-3	.	.
CARPVNTEAFF	TGTGCCCGCCCGGTGAACACTGAAGCTTTCTTT	TRBV27	TRBJ1-1	.	many
CASSRENSGEKLFF	TGTGCCAGCAGCCGAGAGAACAGCGGGGAAAAACTGTTTTTT	TRBV7-9	TRBJ1-4	.	many
CSARDATGDHQPQHF	TGCAGTGCTAGAGATGCGACAGGGGATCATCAGCCCCAGCATTTT	TRBV20-1	TRBJ1-5	TRBD1	many